This T cell receptor beta chain was retrieved from a study of CXCR3-negative and CXCR3-positive naive CD8 T cells (dated by TCRdb to the late 2010s). Turning to the overall study: Some 130 million TRB reads were obtained in total, roughly 1.5 +/- 0.3 million reads per library. The TRBV-TRBJ cluster analysis covered naive subsets from about five donors and memory cells from 3 donors. The diversity and physicochemical repertoire analyses included under 12 donors pooled from two independent experiments. What the work shows at the level of the full study, not this receptor alone: Naive CXCR3-negative and CXCR3-positive cells from the same donor showed similar TRBV-TRBJ usage, whereas memory cells showed distinct patterns. Because surface CD5, which is linked to self-reactivity in mice, was comparable between the naive subsets, TCR interaction strength was also inferred from TRB CDR3 physicochemical properties. Compared with CXCR3-negative naive cells, CXCR3-positive naive cells had TRB CDR3s with higher hydrophobicity (lower Kidera factor 4), lower energy, and higher strength and volume indices. Because CXCR3 expression was partially decreased after cryopreservation, freshly isolated PBMCs were used for most assays. Repertoire diversity was comparably high in both naive subsets but much lower in memory CD8+ T cells.

For each CD8+ T cell subset, flow sorting was done in triplicate, and 310,000 or so cells per subset went directly into RLT lysis buffer. Naive CD8+ T cells were defined stringently as CD45RO-CCR7+CD27+CD95- to exclude memory contaminants. Peripheral blood mononuclear cells were isolated from buffy coats by standard density gradient centrifugation. A FACSAria III was used to flow-sort naive CD8+ T cells into CXCR3-negative and CXCR3-positive populations. Total RNA was extracted from sorted cells using an RNeasy Mini Kit. Worth noting for this clonotype: Which antigen it targets is not known.

The germline V gene sets CDR1 to SQVTM and CDR2 to ANQGSEA. The CDR3 sequence holds 14 residues, the cysteine and phenylalanine included. No DNA has been recorded. This sample was sequenced with a NextSeq 550. The Human TCR Profiling Kit (MiLaboratory) was used to make UMI-labeled 5' RACE TRB cDNA libraries. The full amount of extracted RNA was used for cDNA synthesis, and the full amount of resulting cDNA was used for PCR amplification. The libraries were made side by side, with each library going through the same number of PCR cycles. As for how the authors treated the data: MIGEC and MiXCR extracted about 49,000 +/- 11,000 unique UMI-labeled TRB cDNA molecules per library, requiring at least two reads per UMI. On average, 40,000 +/- 10,000 functional in-frame TRB CDR3 nucleotide clonotypes lacking stop codons were found per library. After downsampling to 5000 UMI-labeled TRB molecules per sample, diversity metrics such as normalized Shannon-Wiener and Chao1 were calculated in VDJtools. VDJtools was used to calculate clonotype-size-weighted physicochemical properties of the central five CDR3 residues, namely interaction energy, strength, volume and Kidera factor 4. TCRdb reprocessed the reads, so every CDR3 protein sequence counts as one entry and DNA is not shown. The V and J calls come from TCRdb's annotation, not from the publication. The table for this sample lists some 130,000 distinct CDR3 sequences. Around 0.41% of the sample is taken by the ten largest.

This receptor chain uses TRBV29-1 and TRBJ2-1; absent DNA, TCRdb's TRBD2 call cannot be checked. Input material: naive CXCR3+ CD8+ T cells from blood. The cell subset or site label here, explained by the study, means: CD45RO-CCR7+CD27+CD95- naive CD8+ T cells expressing CXCR3 (TNR3+). The receptor's source is a human donor in good health. Some clones in this sample may be carry-over from other donors' samples. The CDR3 region: CSVAMAGTYNEQFF.